A single T cell receptor beta chain is shown here with its context. The sample comes from a study of blood T cell repertoires in COVID-19. In the study overall: Donors in the United States, Italy and Spain gave samples during acute or convalescent COVID-19.

CDR3 size: 14 residues. CDR1 is SNHLY and CDR2 is FYNNEI in the germline V gene. Trimming removed 4 bases from V and 2 bases from J, with 10 bases in between. How the authors handled the data: How many nucleated cells were present was estimated from reference gene primer amplification. Clones were sequenced by immunoSEQ multiplex PCR, and TCRdb holds only the in-frame ones, with some missing. The DNA was the basis for D and trimming; V, J and clone size are from that table. The data show some 180,000 clones, with 76% seen just once and about 9% held by the top ten. The source of this sequence is a woman between 50 and 59 years old with active or convalescent COVID-19. V is TRBV2 and J is TRBJ2-3, with D perhaps matching TRBD2 (6 bases). Sequencing used peripheral blood. The CDR3: CASSGRGYTDTQYF. The CDR3 DNA follows: TGTGCCAGCAGTGGGCGGGGCTACACAGATACGCAGTATTTT. Looking up the rest from reference TRBV2 and TRBJ2-3 gives the full variable domain: EPEVTQTPSHQVTQMGQEVILRCVPISNHLYFYWYRQILGQKVEFLVSFYNNEISEKSEIFDDQFSVERPDGSNFTLKIRSTKLEDSAMYFCASSGRGYTDTQYFGPGTRLTVL.